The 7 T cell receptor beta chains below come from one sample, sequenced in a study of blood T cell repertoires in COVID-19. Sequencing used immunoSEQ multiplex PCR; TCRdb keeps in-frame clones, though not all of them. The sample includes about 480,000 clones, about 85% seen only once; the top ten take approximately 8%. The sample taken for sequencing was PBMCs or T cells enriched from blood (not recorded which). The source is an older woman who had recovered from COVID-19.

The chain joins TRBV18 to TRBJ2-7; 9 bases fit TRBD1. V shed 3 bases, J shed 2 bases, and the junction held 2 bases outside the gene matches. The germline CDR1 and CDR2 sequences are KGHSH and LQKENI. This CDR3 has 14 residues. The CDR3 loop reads CASSPGTGTYEQYV. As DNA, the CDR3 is TGTGCCAGCTCACCTGGGACAGGGACCTACGAGCAGTACGTC.

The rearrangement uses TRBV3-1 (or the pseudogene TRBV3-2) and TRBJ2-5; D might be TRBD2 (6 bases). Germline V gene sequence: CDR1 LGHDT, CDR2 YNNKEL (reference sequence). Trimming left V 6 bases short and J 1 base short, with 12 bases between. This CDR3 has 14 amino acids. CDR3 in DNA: TGTGCCAGCAGTACAACCGGGGGCCAAGAGACCCAGTACTTC. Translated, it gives CASSTTGGQETQYF.

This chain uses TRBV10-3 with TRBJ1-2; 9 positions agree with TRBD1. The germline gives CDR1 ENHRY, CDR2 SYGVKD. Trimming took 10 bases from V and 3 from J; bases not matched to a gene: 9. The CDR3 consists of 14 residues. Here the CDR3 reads CATRGTGRYYGYTF. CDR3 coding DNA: TGTGCCACCCGGGGGACAGGGAGGTACTATGGCTACACCTTC.

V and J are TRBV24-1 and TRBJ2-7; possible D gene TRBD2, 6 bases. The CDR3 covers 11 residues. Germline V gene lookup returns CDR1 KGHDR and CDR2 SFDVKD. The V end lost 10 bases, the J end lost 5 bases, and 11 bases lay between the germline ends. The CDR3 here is CATSWGDEQYF. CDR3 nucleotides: TGTGCCACGTCTTGGGGGGACGAGCAGTACTTC.

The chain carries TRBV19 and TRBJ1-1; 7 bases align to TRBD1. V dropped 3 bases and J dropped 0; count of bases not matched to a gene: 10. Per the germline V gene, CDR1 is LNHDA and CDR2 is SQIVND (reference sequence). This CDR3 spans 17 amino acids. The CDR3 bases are TGTGCCAGTAGTATTTATGCTACCGGGACAGTGAACACTGAAGCTTTCTTT. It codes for CASSIYATGTVNTEAFF.

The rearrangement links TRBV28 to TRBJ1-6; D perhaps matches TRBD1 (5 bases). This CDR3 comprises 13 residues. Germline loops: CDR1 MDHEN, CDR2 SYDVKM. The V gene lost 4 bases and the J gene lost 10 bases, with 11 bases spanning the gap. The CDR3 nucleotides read TGTGCCAGCAGTTGGCAGGGAGGATCACCCCTCCACTTT. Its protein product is CASSWQGGSPLHF.

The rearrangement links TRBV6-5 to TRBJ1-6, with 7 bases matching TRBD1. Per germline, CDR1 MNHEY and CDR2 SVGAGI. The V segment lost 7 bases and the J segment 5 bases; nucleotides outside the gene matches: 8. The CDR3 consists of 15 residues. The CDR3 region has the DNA TGTGCCAGCATTCAACGGGACAGCGATAATTCACCCCTCCACTTT. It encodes CASIQRDSDNSPLHF.